These 15 T cell receptor beta chains were sequenced from one sample in a study of shared T cell receptors in the human thymus. Generated by immunoSEQ multiplex PCR, the TCRdb table keeps only in-frame clones and is missing some. The sample has tens of thousands of clones, 90% to 95% seen once; the top ten hold about 0.03%. The sequencing input was thymocytes. These receptors came from a human donor.

The V gene is TRBV5-6, the J gene TRBJ2-1; 9 bases are a match to TRBD2. V lost 6 bases, J lost 4 bases, and 8 bases stayed unmatched. This CDR3 spans 15 amino acids. Germline CDR1 reads SGHDT; CDR2 reads YYEEEE. The chain's CDR3 is CASNFRLAAYNEQFF. CDR3 nucleotide sequence: TGTGCCAGCAACTTTAGACTAGCGGCGTACAATGAGCAGTTCTTC.

The chain employs TRBV7-2 and TRBJ2-1, with D perhaps TRBD1 (6 bases). The CDR3 totals 17 residues. Germline V gene sequence: CDR1 SGHTA, CDR2 FQGNSA. V lost 5 bases, J lost 4 bases, and 21 bases lay in between. The CDR3 DNA follows: TGTGCCAGCAGCCGGAACTTCGGCCAGGGGCGTTACAATGAGCAGTTCTTC. Its protein is CASSRNFGQGRYNEQFF.

The chain links TRBV28 to TRBJ2-3; no definite D call. Germline loops: CDR1 MDHEN, CDR2 SYDVKM. The CDR3 contains 12 residues. V gave up 3 bases and J gave up 7 bases, with 8 bases separating them. CDR3 coding DNA: TGTGCCAGCAGTTTCTGGTTTCATACGCAGTATTTT. It translates to CASSFWFHTQYF.

V and J are TRBV6-4 and TRBJ2-1; D possibly corresponds to TRBD1 (6 bases). Germline assignment: CDR1 MRHNA and CDR2 SNTAGT. V was clipped by 5 bases and J by 10 bases, with 21 bases between them. The CDR3 is 15 amino acids. CDR3 DNA sequence: TGTGCCAGCAGTTTACAGGGTCAGGGGATCAGGGAGCAGTTCTTC. As protein: CASSLQGQGIREQFF.

This clone was observed a single time. The chain employs TRBV4-1 and TRBJ2-3; 11 bases are a match to TRBD2. Germline lookup yields CDR1 MGHRA and CDR2 YSYEKL. This CDR3 spans 17 amino acids. The junction had 7 bases not matched to a gene; V was cut back by 2 bases and J by 3 bases. The CDR3, as DNA: TGCGCCAGCAGCCAACCTCCTAGCGGGGGGTTAACAGATACGCAGTATTTT. It translates to CASSQPPSGGLTDTQYF.

A single count supports this clone. This sequence joins TRBV11-1 and TRBJ1-1, with D possibly TRBD1 on 6 matching bases. This CDR3 comprises 17 residues. Germline CDR1 is SGHAT and CDR2 is FQDESV (reference sequence). V lost 4 bases and J 0 bases, leaving 18 bases between the germline ends. CDR3 amino acids: CASSSTLKQGLNTEAFF. CDR3 coding DNA: TGTGCCAGCAGCTCTACTTTAAAACAGGGTCTGAACACTGAAGCTTTCTTT.

The genes are TRBV5-1 and TRBJ1-1; weak D call: TRBD1 (6 bases). V lost 4 bases to trimming and J lost 1 base, with 20 bases between them. The V gene's germline CDR1 is SGHRS and CDR2 YFSETQ. The CDR3 covers 17 residues. The CDR3 reads CASSLPDSSLPNTEAFF. In DNA, the CDR3 is TGCGCCAGCAGCCTCCCGGACAGTTCCCTACCGAACACTGAAGCTTTCTTT.

This chain uses TRBV7-2 with TRBJ1-1; D unresolved. Germline assignment: CDR1 SGHTA and CDR2 FQGNSA. Trimming pared 3 bases from V and 1 base from J, leaving 9 bases between. This CDR3 comprises 14 residues. The CDR3 DNA sequence: TGTGCCAGCAGCTTGGGCAATTCGAACACTGAAGCTTTCTTT. As protein: CASSLGNSNTEAFF.

This clone showed up just once. V usage is TRBV4-2 and J usage is TRBJ2-1, with 9 positions matching TRBD2. This CDR3 is 17 amino acids long. V shed 0 bases, J shed 4 bases, and the junction held 7 bases outside the gene matches. Germline CDR1 is LGHNA and CDR2 is YNFKEQ. The CDR3 DNA reads TGTGCCAGCAGCCAAGATCGTTTTACTAGCGGGTACAATGAGCAGTTCTTC. Translated: CASSQDRFTSGYNEQFF.

J is TRBJ2-3 and V is TRBV7-3; 11 nucleotides line up with TRBD2. CDR3 size: 15 residues. Germline V gene lookup returns CDR1 SGHTA and CDR2 FQGTGA. The ends lost 7 bases at V and 3 bases at J; junction bases unmatched: 6. CDR3 DNA sequence: TGTGCCAGCAAGCTAGCGGGGGGAATAACAGATACGCAGTATTTT. This gives the protein CASKLAGGITDTQYF.

The rearrangement joins TRBV4-3 to TRBJ1-2; D might be TRBD1 (6 bases). Trimming removed 4 bases at V and 5 bases at J, with 23 bases between. The germline V gene encodes CDR1 LGHNA and CDR2 YSLEER. The CDR3 extends over 17 amino acids. In nucleotides, the CDR3 is TGCGCCAGCAGCCTCCAAACCCGGGGTCAGGGACAATATGGCTACACCTTC. Protein product: CASSLQTRGQGQYGYTF.

The rearrangement joins TRBV5-1 to TRBJ1-2; maybe TRBD1 (6 bases). V was trimmed by 3 bases and J by 2 bases, leaving 17 bases between them. The CDR3 is made up of 16 amino acids. CDR1 is SGHRS, CDR2 YFSETQ, per germline. The CDR3 is CASSSRDKALNYGYTF. CDR3 bases: TGCGCCAGCAGCTCCCGGGACAAGGCTTTGAACTATGGCTACACCTTC.

The chain joins TRBV28 to TRBJ1-2; TRBD1 aligns across 10 bases. After removal of 3 bases from V and 4 bases from J, the junction contained 5 bases not matched to a gene. Germline loops: CDR1 MDHEN, CDR2 SYDVKM. The CDR3 length is 15 residues. CDR3 residues: CASSFLGQGFYGYTF. The DNA for the CDR3 is TGTGCCAGCAGTTTTCTGGGACAGGGGTTCTATGGCTACACCTTC.

The chain employs TRBV4-1 and TRBJ2-5; no clear D. Trimming shortened V by 4 bases and J by 6 bases, and 24 bases separated the two germline ends. The CDR3 consists of 17 residues. The germline V gene has CDR1 MGHRA and CDR2 YSYEKL. The CDR3 sequence: CASSPERVRNFVKTQYF. CDR3 coding DNA: TGCGCCAGCAGCCCGGAACGGGTTCGTAACTTCGTGAAGACCCAGTACTTC.

The V and J genes are TRBV7-2 and TRBJ2-7, with D maybe TRBD2 (5 bases). Trimming removed 1 base at V and 1 base at J, with 23 bases between. This CDR3 region has 19 residues. Germline V gene sequence: CDR1 SGHTA, CDR2 FQGNSA. The CDR3 sequence is CASSLVRDWVGRRSYEQYF. The CDR3 nucleotides are TGTGCCAGCAGCTTAGTGAGGGATTGGGTAGGCCGAAGATCCTACGAGCAGTACTTC. Drawing the rest from reference TRBV7-2 and TRBJ2-7, the complete variable domain is GAGVSQSPSNKVTEKGKDVELRCDPISGHTALYWYRQSLGQGLEFLIYFQGNSAPDKSGLPSDRFSAERTGGSVSTLTIQRTQQEDSAVYLCASSLVRDWVGRRSYEQYFGPGTRLTVT.